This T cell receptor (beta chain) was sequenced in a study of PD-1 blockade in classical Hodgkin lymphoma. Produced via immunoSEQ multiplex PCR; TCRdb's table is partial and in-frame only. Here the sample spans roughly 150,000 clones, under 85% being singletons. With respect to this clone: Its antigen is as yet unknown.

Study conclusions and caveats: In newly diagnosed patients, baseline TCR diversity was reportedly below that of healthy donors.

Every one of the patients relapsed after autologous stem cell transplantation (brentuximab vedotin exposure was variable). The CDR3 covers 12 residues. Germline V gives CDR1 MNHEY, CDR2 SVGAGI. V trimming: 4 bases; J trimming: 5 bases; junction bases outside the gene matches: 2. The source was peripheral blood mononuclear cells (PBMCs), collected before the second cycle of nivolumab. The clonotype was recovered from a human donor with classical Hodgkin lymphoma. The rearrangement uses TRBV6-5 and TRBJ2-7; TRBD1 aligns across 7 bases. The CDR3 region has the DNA TGTGCCAGCAGTTCACAGGGGCACGAGCAGTACTTC. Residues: CASSSQGHEQYF.